These 14 T cell receptor beta chains came from one sample sequenced in a study of shared clonotypes between healthy human individuals. The data were produced by immunoSEQ multiplex PCR, yet TCRdb's version contains in-frame clones alone and is incomplete. The data show nearly 600,000 clones, nearly 97% seen once. Naive-designated CD8 cells lacked CD45RO, were positively enriched for CCR7, and omitted terminally differentiated effector memory CD45RA+ cells. What was sequenced was naive CD8+ T cells sorted from blood. Receptors originate from a woman aged 25 to 39 in good health.

The V and J genes are TRBV27 and TRBJ2-1; D not resolved. Trimming took off 4 bases at V and 3 bases at J, with 10 bases between the two ends. The length of the CDR3 is 14 residues. CDR1 and CDR2 (germline): MNHEY, SMNVEV (reference sequence). The CDR3 loop reads CASSYSESYNEQFF. The CDR3 bases are TGTGCCAGCAGTTACTCGGAGAGCTACAATGAGCAGTTCTTC.

The chain joins TRBV27 to TRBJ2-1, with 8 bases aligning to TRBD2. CDR1 MNHEY and CDR2 SMNVEV come from the germline V gene (reference sequence). J was trimmed by 3 bases and V by 3 bases; bases with no gene match: 7. CDR3 size: 16 residues. CDR3 sequence (DNA): TGTGCCAGCAGTTTGGGACTAGAAAATGGCTACAATGAGCAGTTCTTC. The encoded protein is CASSLGLENGYNEQFF.

This sequence joins TRBV10-3 and TRBJ1-2; TRBD1 agrees at 8 bases. Per germline, CDR1 ENHRY and CDR2 SYGVKD. V lost 8 bases to trimming and J lost 4 bases; unmatched junction nucleotides: 9. The CDR3 is made up of 14 amino acids. The CDR3 DNA is TGTGCCATCGGCGGACAGGGAGACCTCTATGGCTACACCTTC. Amino acid sequence: CAIGGQGDLYGYTF.

This clone was seen only once. The rearrangement links TRBV27 to TRBJ2-5; D gene ambiguous. The DNA matches TRBJ2-7 better at its end, which makes the J call doubtful. The CDR3 contains 13 residues. Germline V CDR1 and CDR2: MNHEY, SMNVEV (reference sequence). As DNA, the CDR3 is TGTGCCAGCAGCCGGACCGATTCCTACGAGCAGTACTTC. It is translated as CASSRTDSYEQYF.

The genes are TRBV6-5 and TRBJ2-1; D gene unclear. V gave up 0 bases and J gave up 2 bases, with 5 bases separating them. The CDR3 totals 14 residues. Per germline, CDR1 MNHEY and CDR2 SVGAGI. The CDR3 DNA sequence: TGTGCCAGCAGTTACTCGTCTACCTACAATGAGCAGTTCTTC. Protein: CASSYSSTYNEQFF.

This sequence joins TRBV5-1 and TRBJ1-1; 8 nucleotides agree with TRBD1. The germline CDR1 and CDR2 sequences are SGHRS and YFSETQ. The CDR3 runs 15 residues. The V and J ends lost 5 bases and 6 bases, in that order; junction bases with no gene match: 12. CDR3 amino acids: CASRPGDPGGPEAFF. For the CDR3, the DNA is TGCGCCAGCAGGCCCGGCGATCCAGGGGGCCCTGAAGCTTTCTTT.

V is TRBV7-9 and J is TRBJ2-2, with unresolved D. V was trimmed by 5 bases and J by 3 bases, leaving 10 bases between them. The CDR3 sequence is 14 residues long. The germline CDR1 and CDR2 sequences are SEHNR and FQNEAQ (reference sequence). CDR3 bases: TGTGCCAGCAGCCACTGGGCCGACACCGGGGAGCTGTTTTTT. The encoded protein is CASSHWADTGELFF. The variable domain in full, with the rest retrieved from reference TRBV7-9 and TRBJ2-2, is DTGVSQNPRHKITKRGQNVTFRCDPISEHNRLYWYRQTLGQGPEFLTYFQNEAQLEKSRLLSDRFSAERPKGSFSTLEIQRTEQGDSAMYLCASSHWADTGELFFGEGSRLTVL.

This sequence joins TRBV2 and TRBJ2-5, with 11 bases fitting TRBD2. CDR1 is SNHLY, CDR2 FYNNEI, per germline. This CDR3 region has 17 residues. The V gene end was trimmed by 4 bases and the J gene end by 2 bases; junction bases not matched to a gene: 9. The CDR3 spells CASSGTSGYLVQETQYF. CDR3 DNA sequence: TGTGCCAGCAGTGGGACTAGCGGGTACCTTGTACAAGAGACCCAGTACTTC.

The chain combines TRBV4-2 with TRBJ2-5; D is perhaps TRBD2 (6 bases). The DNA end is more similar to TRBJ2-7, so the J call may be wrong. The germline V gene encodes CDR1 LGHNA and CDR2 YNFKEQ. This CDR3 is 14 amino acids long. In DNA form, the CDR3 reads TGTGCCAGCGGCCCATTTCGCGGGGCCTACGAGCAGTACTTC. Encoded protein: CASGPFRGAYEQYF.

This chain links TRBV27 with TRBJ2-1; 7 nucleotides match TRBD2. This CDR3 contains 15 residues. CDR1 and CDR2 (germline): MNHEY, SMNVEV (reference sequence). The ends lost 7 bases at V and 1 base at J; junction bases unmatched: 7. The CDR3 sequence is CASTPGGISYNEQFF. DNA of the CDR3: TGTGCCAGCACCCCCGGGGGGATATCCTACAATGAGCAGTTCTTC.

The chain couples TRBV11-2 to TRBJ1-1; a possible D gene is TRBD1 (5 bases). CDR3 length equals 17 residues. The germline gives CDR1 SGHAT, CDR2 FQNNGV. The germline V and J ends were trimmed by 5 bases and 0 bases, with 19 bases remaining between them. The CDR3 reads CASSLNALGLMNTEAFF. CDR3 nucleotides: TGTGCCAGCAGCCTAAATGCACTGGGGCTTATGAACACTGAAGCTTTCTTT.

This chain uses TRBV5-1 with TRBJ1-1, with a weak D call TRBD1 (6 bases). The CDR3 is 14 amino acids. Trimming cost V 2 bases and J 1 base, with 9 bases left between them. Germline V gene data show CDR1 as SGHRS and CDR2 as YFSETQ. The CDR3 protein is CASSFKQGNTEAFF. The CDR3 DNA is TGCGCCAGCAGCTTTAAACAGGGGAACACTGAAGCTTTCTTT.

The gene calls are TRBV7-8 and TRBJ2-1, with TRBD2 matching 7 bases. The V segment lost 4 bases and the J segment 3 bases; nucleotides outside the gene matches: 0. Germline V gene sequence: CDR1 SGHVS, CDR2 FQNEAQ. The CDR3 runs 13 residues. The CDR3 protein is CASSSSGYNEQFF. The CDR3 DNA reads as TGTGCCAGCAGCTCTAGCGGCTACAATGAGCAGTTCTTC.

This chain connects TRBV19 to TRBJ2-3; tentatively, D is TRBD2 (6 bases). The CDR3 is made up of 15 amino acids. Trimming cost V 0 bases and J 6 bases, with 13 bases left between them. Germline V gene data show CDR1 as LNHDA and CDR2 as SQIVND (reference sequence). CDR3 residues: CASSIDGRMLDTQYF. In DNA, the CDR3 is TGTGCCAGTAGTATAGACGGGAGAATGCTGGATACGCAGTATTTT.